This T cell receptor (beta chain) comes out of a study of beta chain features in type 1 diabetes. Notes on the study in general: Moderate yet significant TCRB CDR3 shortening was seen in Type 1 diabetes patients in all four CD4+ subsets.

This clone has more than one count but fewer than ten. Its antigen is as yet unknown. Germline V gives CDR1 KGHSH, CDR2 LQKENI. The CDR3 has 15 residues. Trimming left V 4 bases short and J 2 bases short, with 14 bases between. Expressed TCRB transcripts were sequenced, since all the RNA that had been isolated was reverse transcribed. Data came from immunoSEQ multiplex PCR; TCRdb stores just in-frame clones and leaves some out. Of hundreds of thousands of clones listed, around an eighth are singletons. This clonotype was obtained from a man aged 18 to 30 with type 1 diabetes. The chain is built from TRBV18 and TRBJ1-2; D perhaps matches TRBD1 (5 bases). The sequenced sample was naive CD4+ T cells from blood. CDR3 DNA sequence: TGTGCCAGCTCACGAGCCCGGGACGGAAACTATGGCTACACCTTC. Translation gives CASSRARDGNYGYTF.